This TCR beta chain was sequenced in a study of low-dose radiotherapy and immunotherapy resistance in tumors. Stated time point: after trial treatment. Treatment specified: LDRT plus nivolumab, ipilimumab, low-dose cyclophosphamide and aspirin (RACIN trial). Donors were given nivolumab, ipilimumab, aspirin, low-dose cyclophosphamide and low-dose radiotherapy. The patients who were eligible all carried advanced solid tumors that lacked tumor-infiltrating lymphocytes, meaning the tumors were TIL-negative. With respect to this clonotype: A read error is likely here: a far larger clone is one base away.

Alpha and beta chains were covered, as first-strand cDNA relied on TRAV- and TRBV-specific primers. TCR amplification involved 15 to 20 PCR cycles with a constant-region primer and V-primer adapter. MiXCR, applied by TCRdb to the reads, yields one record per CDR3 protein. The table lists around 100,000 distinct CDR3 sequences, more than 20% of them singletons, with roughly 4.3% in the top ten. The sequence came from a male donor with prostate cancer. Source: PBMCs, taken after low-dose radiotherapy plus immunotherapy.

The CDR3, as DNA: TGTGCCAGCAGCCCCGCTCGGACTAGCGGGGGGGCCCTGTACGAGCAGTTCTTC. Its protein is CASSPARTSGGALYEQFF. This chain uses TRBV3-1 with TRBJ2-1; the match to TRBD2 covers 15 bases. V lost 4 bases, J lost 10 bases, and 14 bases stayed unmatched. Germline V gene lookup returns CDR1 LGHDT and CDR2 YNNKEL (reference sequence). There are 18 residues in the CDR3.